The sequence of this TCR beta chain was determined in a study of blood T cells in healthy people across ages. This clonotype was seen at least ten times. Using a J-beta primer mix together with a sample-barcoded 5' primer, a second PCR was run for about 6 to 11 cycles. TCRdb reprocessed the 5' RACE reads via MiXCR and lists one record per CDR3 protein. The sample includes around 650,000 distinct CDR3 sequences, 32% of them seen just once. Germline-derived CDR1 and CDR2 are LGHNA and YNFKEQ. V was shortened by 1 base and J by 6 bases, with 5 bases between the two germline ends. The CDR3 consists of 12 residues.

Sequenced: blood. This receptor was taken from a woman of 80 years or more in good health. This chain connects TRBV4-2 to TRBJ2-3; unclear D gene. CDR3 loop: CASSQGSDTQYF. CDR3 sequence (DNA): TGTGCCAGCAGCCAAGGATCGGATACGCAGTATTTT.